The 24 T cell receptor beta chains given below trace back to one sample, sequenced in a study of CD8 T cells in ankylosing spondylitis. Findings and limits, study-wide: Ankylosing spondylitis blood appeared to be characterized by a TCR beta motif of eight or nine highly homologous variants.

Antigens of these TCRs are unknown. Each CDR3 protein is one row after TCRdb ran MiXCR on the 5' RACE reads. In the table there are 700,000 or so distinct CDR3 sequences, under 20% of which are singletons. The sample consisted of blood, either unsorted or a sorted T cell fraction (not recorded which). The receptors shown here come from a male donor with ankylosing spondylitis.

This clonotype has only a few counts. The chain uses TRBV5-1 and TRBJ1-1; 7 bases line up with TRBD1. The CDR3 runs 15 residues. CDR1 and CDR2 (germline): SGHRS, YFSETQ. The V gene end was trimmed by 5 bases and the J gene end by 6 bases; junction bases not matched to a gene: 13. This chain's CDR3 is CASRVPTGVGSEAFF. DNA of the CDR3: TGCGCCAGCAGGGTACCTACAGGGGTCGGATCTGAAGCTTTCTTT.

This chain connects TRBV7-2 to TRBJ2-5; 8 bases align to TRBD2. This CDR3 contains 14 residues. CDR1 is SGHTA and CDR2 is FQGNSA in the germline V gene. V lost 3 bases to trimming and J lost 5 bases; unmatched junction nucleotides: 5. The CDR3 loop is CASSLAAGDETQYF. Here the CDR3 DNA reads TGTGCCAGCAGCTTGGCAGCGGGAGATGAGACCCAGTACTTC.

This clonotype was observed a few times. The chain uses TRBV7-8 and TRBJ1-3, with D hard to call. The germline V and J ends were trimmed by 2 bases and 5 bases, with 7 bases remaining between them. The CDR3 has 13 amino acids. Germline CDR1 SGHVS, CDR2 FQNEAQ. CDR3 loop: CASSLIGRNTIYF. The CDR3 DNA follows: TGTGCCAGCAGCTTAATCGGGAGAAACACCATATATTTT.

CDR3 sequence reads: CASSLSGAGQPQHF. CDR3 sequence (DNA): TGTGCCAGCAGTTTAAGTGGCGCAGGTCAGCCCCAGCATTTT. The chain uses TRBV27 and TRBJ1-5, with D uncertain. Germline CDR1 is MNHEY and CDR2 is SMNVEV (reference sequence). V dropped 2 bases and J dropped 6 bases, with 11 bases sitting between them. The CDR3 covers 14 residues.

The CDR3 spells CASSPPGLAGDTQYF. DNA for the CDR3: TGTGCCAGCAGCCCGCCGGGACTAGCGGGCGATACGCAGTATTTT. J is TRBJ2-3 and V is TRBV3-1, with 12 bases fitting TRBD2. Germline V gene lookup returns CDR1 LGHDT and CDR2 YNNKEL (reference sequence). The trim removed 4 bases at V and 6 bases at J, leaving 5 bases unmatched. The length of the CDR3 is 15 residues.

The chain uses TRBV27 and TRBJ2-2, with a tentative D call TRBD2 (5 bases). The CDR3 spans 13 residues. CDR1 and CDR2 (germline): MNHEY, SMNVEV (reference sequence). With 8 bases removed from V and 1 base from J, the gap between germline ends came to 8 bases. This CDR3 is CASRRGNTGELFF. CDR3 coding DNA: TGTGCCAGCCGCCGGGGGAACACCGGGGAGCTGTTTTTT.

This clonotype showed up many times. V gene TRBV12-3 or TRBV12-4 combines with J gene TRBJ2-7, with a possible D match to TRBD2 (6 bases). Trimming took 3 bases from V and 4 from J, leaving 13 bases between them. The CDR3 spans 14 residues. Here the CDR3 DNA reads TGTGCCAGCAGTTTCCGGGACTGGGGATACGAGCAGTACTTC. This gives the protein CASSFRDWGYEQYF.

This clonotype was observed a few times. The chain has TRBV7-2 and TRBJ2-1; D possibly uses TRBD1 or TRBD2 (5 bases each). Germline CDR1 is SGHTA and CDR2 is FQGNSA. V lost 4 bases, J lost 4 bases, and 11 bases lay in between. The CDR3 contains 14 residues. The CDR3 DNA sequence: TGTGCCAGCAGCTCCGGGACCATATACAATGAGCAGTTCTTC. It is translated as CASSSGTIYNEQFF.

The chain joins TRBV4-2 to TRBJ2-1, with TRBD2 matching over 10 bases. The CDR3 is 15 residues long. Germline CDR1 reads LGHNA; CDR2 reads YNFKEQ. The V and J ends lost 0 bases and 7 bases, in that order; junction bases with no gene match: 3. The CDR3 spells CASSQEAGGRNEQFF. CDR3 sequence (DNA): TGTGCCAGCAGCCAAGAAGCGGGGGGGCGGAATGAGCAGTTCTTC.

This clonotype appeared a few times. This chain uses TRBV3-1 with TRBJ1-4, with D uncertain. V lost 10 bases, J lost 6 bases, and 15 bases lay in between. The CDR3 has 13 amino acids. The V gene's germline CDR1 is LGHDT and CDR2 YNNKEL (reference sequence). The CDR3 bases are TGTGCCACCTCGCCAGGCTCTTATGAAAAACTGTTTTTT. Amino acids: CATSPGSYEKLFF.

This clonotype has only a few counts. The chain is built from TRBV11-2 and TRBJ2-7; 12 bases are a match to TRBD2. CDR3 length: 20 amino acids. In germline, CDR1 is SGHAT, CDR2 FQNNGV. V gave up 4 bases and J gave up 0 bases; unmatched junction bases: 16. The CDR3 reads CASSSLLGTSGPSFSYEQYF. The CDR3 DNA reads as TGTGCCAGCAGCTCCCTATTAGGGACTAGCGGGCCCTCCTTCTCCTACGAGCAGTACTTC.

This clonotype was seen a few times. The chain employs TRBV7-6 and TRBJ2-3; 10 bases match TRBD2. Trimming cost V 5 bases and J 1 base; bases outside gene matches: 3. The CDR3 totals 15 residues. The germline CDR1 and CDR2 sequences are SGHVS and FNYEAQ. Here the CDR3 reads CASSNGLAGTDTQYF. CDR3 DNA sequence: TGTGCCAGCAGCAACGGACTAGCGGGCACAGATACGCAGTATTTT. The full variable domain, its missing parts supplied by reference TRBV7-6 and TRBJ2-3, is GAGVSQSPRYKVTKRGQDVALRCDPISGHVSLYWYRQALGQGPEFLTYFNYEAQQDKSGLPNDRFSAERPEGSISTLTIQRTEQRDSAMYRCASSNGLAGTDTQYFGPGTRLTVL.

This chain joins TRBV27 and TRBJ2-2, with D perhaps matching TRBD2 (6 bases). Per the germline V gene, CDR1 is MNHEY and CDR2 is SMNVEV (reference sequence). The ends were cut back, 3 bases at V and 0 bases at J, with 14 bases in the middle. This CDR3 region has 17 residues. The CDR3 is CASSFLLADANTGELFF. For the CDR3, the DNA is TGTGCCAGCAGTTTTTTGTTAGCGGATGCGAACACCGGGGAGCTGTTTTTT.

The chain joins TRBV27 to TRBJ2-7; D unclear. V was trimmed by 7 bases and J by 1 base, leaving 17 bases between them. CDR3 size: 15 residues. Germline CDR1 MNHEY, CDR2 SMNVEV (reference sequence). CDR3 nucleotides: TGTGCCAGCAACCAACCAGACGCCCTATCCTACGAGCAGTACTTC. It encodes CASNQPDALSYEQYF.

J is TRBJ2-7 and V is TRBV12-3 or TRBV12-4, with D possibly TRBD1 on 6 matching bases. V lost 5 bases, J lost 5 bases, and 19 bases lay in between. The CDR3 covers 15 residues. CDR3 coding DNA: TGTGCCAGCAGTCACCGCACAGGGTTTATCGACGAGCAGTACTTC. This gives the protein CASSHRTGFIDEQYF.

The J gene is TRBJ2-2, the V gene TRBV9; D possibly corresponds to TRBD2 (5 bases). The CDR3 totals 16 residues. The V gene's germline CDR1 is SGDLS and CDR2 YYNGEE. V lost 2 bases, J lost 6 bases, and 17 bases lay in between. The CDR3 DNA follows: TGTGCCAGCAGCGTCGCTCCTAGCTCAGTCCCCGGGGAGCTGTTTTTT. The encoded protein is CASSVAPSSVPGELFF.

In this sample, this clonotype turned up a few times. CDR3 sequence: CASSQEGQGGYGYTF. The DNA for the CDR3 is TGCGCCAGCAGCCAAGAGGGACAGGGGGGGTATGGCTACACCTTC. V gene TRBV4-1 combines with J gene TRBJ1-2; 11 bases are shared with TRBD1. The germline V gene encodes CDR1 MGHRA and CDR2 YSYEKL. V lost 0 bases, J lost 5 bases, and 2 bases stayed unmatched. The length of the CDR3 is 15 residues.

This clonotype was seen at least ten times. V usage is TRBV5-1 and J usage is TRBJ2-7, with 8 bases aligning to TRBD1. With V trimmed by 4 bases and J by 3 bases, 6 bases remained unmatched. Looked up from germline, CDR1 is SGHRS and CDR2 is YFSETQ. CDR3 size: 14 residues. The CDR3 sequence: CASSLWTGSYEQYF. The CDR3 region has the DNA TGCGCCAGCAGCCTCTGGACAGGGAGCTACGAGCAGTACTTC.

The chain joins TRBV20-1 to TRBJ2-3; 7 positions agree with TRBD2. The CDR3 sequence is 16 residues long. Germline CDR1 is DFQATT and CDR2 is SNEGSKA (reference sequence). The V segment lost 3 bases and the J segment 1 base; nucleotides outside the gene matches: 10. The CDR3 coding sequence is TGCAGTGCTAGCCCCGTCGGGGGGAGAGGCACAGATACGCAGTATTTT. Its translation: CSASPVGGRGTDTQYF.

The rearrangement links TRBV5-1 to TRBJ1-6, with a tentative D call TRBD1 (6 bases). The germline V gene has CDR1 SGHRS and CDR2 YFSETQ. Trimming pared 1 base from V and 1 base from J, leaving 9 bases between. The CDR3 sequence is 16 residues long. CDR3 DNA: TGCGCCAGCAGCTTGCGGGGGGCATCCTATAATTCACCCCTCCACTTT. Protein sequence: CASSLRGASYNSPLHF.

In its sample, this clonotype was seen a few times. The V call is TRBV29-1, the J call TRBJ2-6; D not certain. V was clipped by 3 bases and J by 0 bases, with 9 bases between them. This CDR3 has 15 amino acids. The germline V gene has CDR1 SQVTM and CDR2 ANQGSEA. CDR3 sequence: CSVEETTSGANVLTF. The CDR3 DNA sequence: TGCAGCGTTGAGGAGACAACCTCTGGGGCCAACGTCCTGACTTTC.

The chain carries TRBV12-3 or TRBV12-4 and TRBJ2-6; TRBD1 is a possible D gene (6 bases). The CDR3 has 16 amino acids. V lost 2 bases and J 1 base, leaving 9 bases between the germline ends. The CDR3: CASSLQGWSGANVLTF. CDR3 nucleotide sequence: TGTGCCAGCAGTTTACAGGGGTGGTCTGGGGCCAACGTCCTGACTTTC.

This clonotype was found a few times. V gene TRBV5-1 combines with J gene TRBJ1-6; weak D call: TRBD1 (6 bases). Germline lookup yields CDR1 SGHRS and CDR2 YFSETQ. The CDR3 runs to 15 residues. V shed 5 bases and J shed 10 bases, with 19 bases lying between them. CDR3 sequence: CASSPAVGALSPLHF. CDR3 coding DNA: TGCGCCAGCAGTCCCGCCGTGGGGGCCTTATCACCCCTCCACTTT. Filled out from reference TRBV5-1 and TRBJ1-6, the complete variable domain reads KAGVTQTPRYLIKTRGQQVTLSCSPISGHRSVSWYQQTPGQGLQFLFEYFSETQRNKGNFPGRFSGRQFSNSRSEMNVSTLELGDSALYLCASSPAVGALSPLHFGNGTRLTVT.

V and J are TRBV7-2 and TRBJ1-2; unclear D gene. CDR1 is SGHTA and CDR2 is FQGNSA in the germline V gene. With 0 bases removed from V and 3 bases from J, the gap between germline ends came to 11 bases. This CDR3 contains 15 residues. The CDR3 coding sequence is TGTGCCAGCAGCTTAGCTTCGACCGCGGACTATGGCTACACCTTC. Translated, it gives CASSLASTADYGYTF.